This T cell receptor (beta chain) comes out of a study of T cells in Graves' hyperthyroidism and ophthalmopathy. Researchers took RNA transcripts and amplified the TCR beta CDR3 regions from them. RT-PCR in the first round (using the HTBI primer set) targeted the TCR CDR3. A single record per CDR3 protein comes from TCRdb applying MiXCR to the multiplex PCR reads. The sample records about 580,000 distinct CDR3 sequences, around 13% being singletons. This clonotype was recorded many times. Its target is not known. In patients aged 18 to 65, hyperthyroidism was newly diagnosed, with duration under 2 months. Thyroid ultrasound, orbital computed tomography, clinical symptoms, and serum thyroxine and TRAb underpinned diagnoses. The PBMCs had their origin in 10 ml of fresh peripheral blood. General study results and limits: Most clonotypes expanded in the thyroid (above 0.001) were also present in blood.

The germline CDR1 and CDR2 sequences are SGHVS and FQNEAQ. After removal of 5 bases from V and 4 bases from J, the junction contained 7 bases not matched to a gene. The CDR3 is 15 amino acids. Sequencing was performed on blood. J is TRBJ2-2 and V is TRBV7-8; TRBD1 matches at 7 bases. The source of this sequence is a woman aged 25 to 45 with Graves' hyperthyroidism that later progressed to Graves' ophthalmopathy. DNA of the CDR3: TGTGCCAGCAGCCTACAAGACAGGGCCACCGGGGAGCTGTTTTTT. This translates into CASSLQDRATGELFF.